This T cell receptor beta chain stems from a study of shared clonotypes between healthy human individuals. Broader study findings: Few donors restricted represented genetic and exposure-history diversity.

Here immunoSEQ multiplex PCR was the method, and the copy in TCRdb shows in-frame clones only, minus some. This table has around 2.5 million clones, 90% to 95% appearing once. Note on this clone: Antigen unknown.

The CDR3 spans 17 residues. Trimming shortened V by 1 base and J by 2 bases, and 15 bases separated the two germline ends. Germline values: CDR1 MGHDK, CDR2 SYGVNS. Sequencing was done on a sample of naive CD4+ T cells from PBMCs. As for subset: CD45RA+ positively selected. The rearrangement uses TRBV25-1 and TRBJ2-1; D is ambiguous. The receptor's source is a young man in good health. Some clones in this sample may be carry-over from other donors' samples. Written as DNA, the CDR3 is TGTGCCAGCAGTGAATTTTTTCTGGCGGAAGCCTACAATGAGCAGTTCTTC. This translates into CASSEFFLAEAYNEQFF.